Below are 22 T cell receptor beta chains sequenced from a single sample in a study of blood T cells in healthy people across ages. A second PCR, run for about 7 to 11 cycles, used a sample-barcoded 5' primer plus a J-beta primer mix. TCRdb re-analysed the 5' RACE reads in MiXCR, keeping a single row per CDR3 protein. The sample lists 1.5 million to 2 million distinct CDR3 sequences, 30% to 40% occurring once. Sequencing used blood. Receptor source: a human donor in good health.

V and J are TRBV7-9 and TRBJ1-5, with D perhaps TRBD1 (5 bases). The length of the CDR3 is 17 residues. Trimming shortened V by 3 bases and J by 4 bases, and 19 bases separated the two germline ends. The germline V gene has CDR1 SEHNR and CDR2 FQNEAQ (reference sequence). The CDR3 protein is CASSFGTVTAFNQPQHF. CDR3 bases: TGTGCCAGCAGCTTCGGGACGGTAACTGCCTTTAATCAGCCCCAGCATTTT.

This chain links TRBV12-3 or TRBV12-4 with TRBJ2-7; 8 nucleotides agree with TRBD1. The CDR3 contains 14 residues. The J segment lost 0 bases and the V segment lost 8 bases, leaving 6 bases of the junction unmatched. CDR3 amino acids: CASGPGGHSYEQYF. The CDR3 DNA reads TGTGCCAGCGGCCCAGGGGGCCACTCCTACGAGCAGTACTTC.

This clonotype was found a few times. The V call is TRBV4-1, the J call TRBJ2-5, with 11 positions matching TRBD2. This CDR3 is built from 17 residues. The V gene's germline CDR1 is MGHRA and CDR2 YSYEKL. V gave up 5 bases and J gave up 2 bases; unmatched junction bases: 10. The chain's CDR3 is CASSYSRASGGQETQYF. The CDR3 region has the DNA TGCGCCAGCAGCTACTCTCGGGCTAGCGGGGGGCAAGAGACCCAGTACTTC.

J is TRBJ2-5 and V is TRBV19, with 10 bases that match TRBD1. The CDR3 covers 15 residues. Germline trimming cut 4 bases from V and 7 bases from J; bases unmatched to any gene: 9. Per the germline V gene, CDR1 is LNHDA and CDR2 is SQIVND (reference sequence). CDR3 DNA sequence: TGTGCCAGTAGTAAACCGGGACAGGGGATTGGGACCCAGTACTTC. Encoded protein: CASSKPGQGIGTQYF.

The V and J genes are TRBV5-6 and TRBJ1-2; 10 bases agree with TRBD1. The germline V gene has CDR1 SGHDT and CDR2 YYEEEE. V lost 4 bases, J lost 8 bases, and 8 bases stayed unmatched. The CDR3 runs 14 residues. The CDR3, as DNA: TGTGCCAGCAGCGACGGGACAGGGGCTTACGGCTACACCTTC. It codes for CASSDGTGAYGYTF. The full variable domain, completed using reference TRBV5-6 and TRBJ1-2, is DAGVTQSPTHLIKTRGQQVTLRCSPKSGHDTVSWYQQALGQGPQFIFQYYEEEERQRGNFPDRFSGHQFPNYSSELNVNALLLGDSALYLCASSDGTGAYGYTFGSGTRLTVV.

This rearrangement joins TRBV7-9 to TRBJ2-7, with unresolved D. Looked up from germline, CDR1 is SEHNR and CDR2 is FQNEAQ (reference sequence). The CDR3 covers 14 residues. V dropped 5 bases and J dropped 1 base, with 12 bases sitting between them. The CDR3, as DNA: TGTGCCAGCAGCGCCAACTCCGGGTCCTACGAGCAGTACTTC. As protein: CASSANSGSYEQYF.

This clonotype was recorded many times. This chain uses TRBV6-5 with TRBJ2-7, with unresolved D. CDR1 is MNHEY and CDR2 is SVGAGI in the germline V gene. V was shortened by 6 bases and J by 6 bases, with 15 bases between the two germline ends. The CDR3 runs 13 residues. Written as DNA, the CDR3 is TGTGCCAGCAGCCAGTTCCTTTACAGCGAGCAGTACTTC. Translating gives CASSQFLYSEQYF.

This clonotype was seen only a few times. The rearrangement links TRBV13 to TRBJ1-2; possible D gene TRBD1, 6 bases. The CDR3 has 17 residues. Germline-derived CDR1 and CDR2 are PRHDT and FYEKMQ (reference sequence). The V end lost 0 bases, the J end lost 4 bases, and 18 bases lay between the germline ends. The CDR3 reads CASSLGVVRQGLYGYTF. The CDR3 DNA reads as TGTGCCAGCAGCTTAGGTGTTGTCCGGCAGGGGCTCTATGGCTACACCTTC. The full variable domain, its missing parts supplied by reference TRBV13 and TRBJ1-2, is AAGVIQSPRHLIKEKRETATLKCYPIPRHDTVYWYQQGPGQDPQFLISFYEKMQSDKGSIPDRFSAQQFSDYHSELNMSSLELGDSALYFCASSLGVVRQGLYGYTFGSGTRLTVV.

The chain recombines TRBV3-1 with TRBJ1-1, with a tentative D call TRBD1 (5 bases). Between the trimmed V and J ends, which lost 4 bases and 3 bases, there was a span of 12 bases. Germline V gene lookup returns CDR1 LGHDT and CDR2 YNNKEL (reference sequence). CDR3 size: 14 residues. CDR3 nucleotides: TGTGCCAGCAGCCTGGAGGGGCAGGACACTGAAGCTTTCTTT. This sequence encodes CASSLEGQDTEAFF.

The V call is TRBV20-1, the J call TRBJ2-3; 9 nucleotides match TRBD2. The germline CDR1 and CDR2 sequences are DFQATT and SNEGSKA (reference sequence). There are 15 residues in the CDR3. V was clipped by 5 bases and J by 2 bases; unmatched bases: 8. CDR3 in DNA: TGCAGTGCTGACGCCAGGGGACTAGCCACAGATACGCAGTATTTT. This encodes CSADARGLATDTQYF.

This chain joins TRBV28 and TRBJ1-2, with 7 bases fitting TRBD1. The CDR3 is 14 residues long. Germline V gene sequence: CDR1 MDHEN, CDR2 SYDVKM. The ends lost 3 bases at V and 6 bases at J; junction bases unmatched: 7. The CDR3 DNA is TGTGCCAGCAGTTTCAGGCAGGGGGAGGATGGCTACACCTTC. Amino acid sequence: CASSFRQGEDGYTF.

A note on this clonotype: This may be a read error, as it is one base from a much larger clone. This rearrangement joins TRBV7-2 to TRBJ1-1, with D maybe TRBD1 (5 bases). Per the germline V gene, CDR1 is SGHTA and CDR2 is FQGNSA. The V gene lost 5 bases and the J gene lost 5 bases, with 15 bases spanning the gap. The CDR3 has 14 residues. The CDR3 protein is CASSVEAGITEAFF. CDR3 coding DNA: TGTGCCAGCAGCGTAGAGGCAGGGATTACTGAAGCTTTCTTT. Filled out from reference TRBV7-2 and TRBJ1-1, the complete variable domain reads GAGVSQSPSNKVTEKGKDVELRCDPISGHTALYWYRQSLGQGLEFLIYFQGNSAPDKSGLPSDRFSAERTGGSVSTLTIQRTQQEDSAVYLCASSVEAGITEAFFGQGTRLTVV.

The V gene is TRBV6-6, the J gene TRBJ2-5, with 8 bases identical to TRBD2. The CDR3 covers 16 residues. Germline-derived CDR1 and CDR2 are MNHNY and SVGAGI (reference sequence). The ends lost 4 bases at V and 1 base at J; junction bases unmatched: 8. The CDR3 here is CASSFQRAGAQETQYF. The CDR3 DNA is TGTGCCAGCAGTTTTCAGCGAGCGGGAGCCCAAGAGACCCAGTACTTC.

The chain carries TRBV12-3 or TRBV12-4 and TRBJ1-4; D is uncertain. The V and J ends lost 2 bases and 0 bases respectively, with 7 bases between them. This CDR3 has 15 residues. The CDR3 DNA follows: TGTGCCAGCAGTTTACCAGCCGCAACTAATGAAAAACTGTTTTTT. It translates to CASSLPAATNEKLFF.

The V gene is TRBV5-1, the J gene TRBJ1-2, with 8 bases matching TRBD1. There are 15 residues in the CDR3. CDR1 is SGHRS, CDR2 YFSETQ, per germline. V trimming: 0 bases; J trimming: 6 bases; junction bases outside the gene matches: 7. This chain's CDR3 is CASSLGQGAIDGYTF. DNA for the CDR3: TGCGCCAGCAGCTTGGGGCAGGGGGCGATAGATGGCTACACCTTC. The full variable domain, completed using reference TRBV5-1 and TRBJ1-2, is KAGVTQTPRYLIKTRGQQVTLSCSPISGHRSVSWYQQTPGQGLQFLFEYFSETQRNKGNFPGRFSGRQFSNSRSEMNVSTLELGDSALYLCASSLGQGAIDGYTFGSGTRLTVV.

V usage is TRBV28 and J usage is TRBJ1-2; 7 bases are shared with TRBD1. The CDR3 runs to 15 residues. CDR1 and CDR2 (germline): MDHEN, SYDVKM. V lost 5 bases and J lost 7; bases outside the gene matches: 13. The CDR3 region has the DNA TGTGCCAGCAGTACCCCTACAGGGGCTAGTGGTGGCTACACCTTC. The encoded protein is CASSTPTGASGGYTF.

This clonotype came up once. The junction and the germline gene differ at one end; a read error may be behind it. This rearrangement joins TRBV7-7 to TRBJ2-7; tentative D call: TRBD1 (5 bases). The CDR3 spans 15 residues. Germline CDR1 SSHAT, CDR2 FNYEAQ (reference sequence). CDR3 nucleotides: TGTCCCAGCAGCCCTGGACAAGTTGGATCCTACGAGCAGTACTTC. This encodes CPSSPGQVGSYEQYF.

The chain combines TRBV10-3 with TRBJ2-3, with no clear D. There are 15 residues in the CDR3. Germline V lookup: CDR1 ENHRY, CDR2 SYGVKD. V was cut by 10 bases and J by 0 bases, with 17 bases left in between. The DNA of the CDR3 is TGTGCCACCACAGACTTGGGCCCGAGCACAGATACGCAGTATTTT. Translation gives CATTDLGPSTDTQYF.

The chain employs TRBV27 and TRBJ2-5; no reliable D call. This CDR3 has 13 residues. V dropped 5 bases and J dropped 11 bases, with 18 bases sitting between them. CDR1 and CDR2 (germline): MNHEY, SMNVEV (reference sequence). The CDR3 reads CASSPRYNYEQYF. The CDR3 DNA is TGTGCCAGCAGTCCCCGGTATAACTATGAGCAGTACTTC.

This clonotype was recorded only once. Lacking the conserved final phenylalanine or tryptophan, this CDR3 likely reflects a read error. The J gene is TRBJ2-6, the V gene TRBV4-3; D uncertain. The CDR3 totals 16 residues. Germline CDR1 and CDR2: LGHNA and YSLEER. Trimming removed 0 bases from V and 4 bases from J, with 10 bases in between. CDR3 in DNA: TGCGCCAGCAGCCAAGAAGTAGGGTCGGGGGCCAACGTCCTGACTTGC. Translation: CASSQEVGSGANVLTC.

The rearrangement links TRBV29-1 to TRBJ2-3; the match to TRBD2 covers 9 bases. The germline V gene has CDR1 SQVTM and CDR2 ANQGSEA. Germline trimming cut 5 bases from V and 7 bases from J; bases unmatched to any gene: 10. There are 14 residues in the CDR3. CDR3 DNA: TGCAGCGTTCGCGGGAGGGCCAATACGAATACGCAGTATTTT. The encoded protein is CSVRGRANTNTQYF.

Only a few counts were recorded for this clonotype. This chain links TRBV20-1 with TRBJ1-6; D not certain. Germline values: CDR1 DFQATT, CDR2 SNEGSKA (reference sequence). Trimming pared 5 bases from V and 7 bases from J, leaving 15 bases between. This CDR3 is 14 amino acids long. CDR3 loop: CSAQTEAFNSPLHF. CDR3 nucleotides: TGCAGTGCTCAGACGGAAGCCTTCAATTCACCCCTCCACTTT.